This T cell receptor beta chain was captured by sequencing in a study of cytomegalovirus exposure and HLA in healthy donors. With V trimmed by 4 bases and J by 4 bases, 10 bases remained unmatched. The CDR3 length is 16 residues. Germline lookup yields CDR1 LNHDA and CDR2 SQIVND (reference sequence). 13 Jbeta primers and 60 Vbeta primers were used for the PCR. The data were produced by immunoSEQ multiplex PCR, yet TCRdb's version contains in-frame clones alone and is incomplete. The sample consists of roughly 73,000 clones, about 81% of them appearing once. A few counts support this clone. Sequencing was performed on PBMCs. V is TRBV19 and J is TRBJ1-5; 7 bases align to TRBD1. The TCR was taken from a man aged 70-80 years in good health and CMV-seronegative. The CDR3, as DNA: TGTGCCAGTAGTAACCAGGGGGAATCGTGGAATCAGCCCCAGCATTTT. Protein sequence: CASSNQGESWNQPQHF.